Reported below is one TCR beta chain. The target antigen is unknown. The data are from a study of cytomegalovirus exposure and HLA in healthy donors. Study-wide points: CMV serostatus was the sole immune exposure data available.

The PCR employed 60 Vbeta primers together with 13 Jbeta primers. Clones were sequenced by immunoSEQ multiplex PCR, and TCRdb holds only the in-frame ones, with some missing. The table has 150,000 to 200,000 clones, around 76% seen once. Every donor was a healthy person donating bone marrow. Donors had nominal health at sampling but likely had unrecorded immune exposures. The CDR3 loop spans 17 amino acids. This TCR was recovered from a girl between 5 and 17 years old in good health and CMV-seropositive. Material for sequencing was PBMCs. V usage is TRBV21-1 and J usage is TRBJ2-7; the table's D call TRBD1 went unverified against the DNA. TRBV21-1 is noted as a pseudogene. CDR3 sequence reads: CASSKVAGPLFSYEQYF. DNA of the CDR3: TGTGCCAGCAGCAAAGTGGCAGGTCCCCTTTTCTCCTACGAGCAGTACTTC.